In this sample, the clone carrying this T cell receptor beta chain turned up a few times. This record belongs to a study of blood T cell repertoires in COVID-19. Clones were read by immunoSEQ multiplex PCR, and TCRdb kept only the in-frame ones, dropping some. The table has 200,000 to 250,000 clones, approximately 80% seen once. The V gene's germline CDR1 is LNHNV and CDR2 YYDKDF (reference sequence). The CDR3 loop spans 13 amino acids. V was cut by 2 bases and J by 5 bases, with 7 bases left in between. Sequences were obtained from peripheral blood. V usage is TRBV15 and J usage is TRBJ2-1; D is possibly TRBD1 (6 bases). The receptor was isolated from an elderly woman with acute or convalescent COVID-19. CDR3 DNA: TGTGCCACCAGCAGACAGGGGAACAATGAGCAGTTCTTC. Amino acid sequence: CATSRQGNNEQFF.